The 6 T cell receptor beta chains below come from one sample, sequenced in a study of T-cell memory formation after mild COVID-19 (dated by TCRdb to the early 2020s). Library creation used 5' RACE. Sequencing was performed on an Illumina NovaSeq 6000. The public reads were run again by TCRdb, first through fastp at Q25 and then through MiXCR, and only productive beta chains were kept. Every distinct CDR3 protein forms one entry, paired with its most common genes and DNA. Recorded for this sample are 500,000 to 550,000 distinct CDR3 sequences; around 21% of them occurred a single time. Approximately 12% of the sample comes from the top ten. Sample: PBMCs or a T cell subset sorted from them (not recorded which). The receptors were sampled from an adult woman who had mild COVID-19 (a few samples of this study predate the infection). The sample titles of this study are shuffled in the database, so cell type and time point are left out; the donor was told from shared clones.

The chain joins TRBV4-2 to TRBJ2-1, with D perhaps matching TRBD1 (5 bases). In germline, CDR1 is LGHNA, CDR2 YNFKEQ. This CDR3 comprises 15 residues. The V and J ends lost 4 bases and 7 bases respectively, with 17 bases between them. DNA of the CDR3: TGTGCCAGCAGCCTAGGGGCTACGGGTAGGAATGAGCAGTTCTTC. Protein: CASSLGATGRNEQFF.

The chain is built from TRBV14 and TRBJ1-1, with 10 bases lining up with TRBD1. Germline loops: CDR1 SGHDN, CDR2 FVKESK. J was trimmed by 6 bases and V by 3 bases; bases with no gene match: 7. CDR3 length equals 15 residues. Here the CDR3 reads CASSHHRDRGPEAFF. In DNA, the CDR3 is TGTGCCAGCAGCCACCACAGGGACAGGGGACCTGAAGCTTTCTTT. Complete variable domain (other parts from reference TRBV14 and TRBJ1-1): EAGVTQFPSHSVIEKGQTVTLRCDPISGHDNLYWYRRVMGKEIKFLLHFVKESKQDESGMPNNRFLAERTGGTYSTLKVQPAELEDSGVYFCASSHHRDRGPEAFFGQGTRLTVV.

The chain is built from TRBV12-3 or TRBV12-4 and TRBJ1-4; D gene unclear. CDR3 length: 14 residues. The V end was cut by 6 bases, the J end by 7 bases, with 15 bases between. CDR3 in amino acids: CASSLTPTSEKLFF. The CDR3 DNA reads TGTGCCAGCAGCTTAACTCCGACGAGTGAAAAACTGTTTTTT.

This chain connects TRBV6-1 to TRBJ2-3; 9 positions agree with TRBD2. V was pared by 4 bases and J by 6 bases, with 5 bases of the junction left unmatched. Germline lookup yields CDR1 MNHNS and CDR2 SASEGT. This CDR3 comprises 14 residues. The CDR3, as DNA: TGTGCCAGCAGTGGCAGCGGGGGGCTGGATACGCAGTATTTT. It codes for CASSGSGGLDTQYF.

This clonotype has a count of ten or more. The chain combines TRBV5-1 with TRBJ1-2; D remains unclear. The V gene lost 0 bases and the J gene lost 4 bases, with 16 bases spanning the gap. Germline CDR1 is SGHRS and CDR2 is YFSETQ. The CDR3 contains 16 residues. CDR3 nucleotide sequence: TGCGCCAGCAGCTTGGCCATATCGACACGGGGCTATGGCTACACCTTC. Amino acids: CASSLAISTRGYGYTF.

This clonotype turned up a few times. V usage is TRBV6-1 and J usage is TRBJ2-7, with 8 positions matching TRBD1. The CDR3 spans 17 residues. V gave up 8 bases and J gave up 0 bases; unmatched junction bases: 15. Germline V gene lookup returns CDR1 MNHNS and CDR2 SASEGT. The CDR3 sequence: CASSSEIDRGISYEQYF. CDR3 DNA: TGTGCCAGCTCCTCCGAGATTGACAGGGGAATCTCCTACGAGCAGTACTTC.